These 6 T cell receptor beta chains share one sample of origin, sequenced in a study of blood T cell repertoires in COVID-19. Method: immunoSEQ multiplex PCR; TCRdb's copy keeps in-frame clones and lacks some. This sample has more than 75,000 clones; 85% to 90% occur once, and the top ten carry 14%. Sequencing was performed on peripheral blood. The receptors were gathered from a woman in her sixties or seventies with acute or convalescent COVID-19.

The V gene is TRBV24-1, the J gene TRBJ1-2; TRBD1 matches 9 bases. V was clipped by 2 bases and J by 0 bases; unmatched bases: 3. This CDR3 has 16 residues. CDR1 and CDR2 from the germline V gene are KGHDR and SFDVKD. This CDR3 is CATSDSGTGSNYGYTF. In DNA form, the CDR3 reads TGTGCCACCAGTGATTCCGGGACAGGGTCTAACTATGGCTACACCTTC.

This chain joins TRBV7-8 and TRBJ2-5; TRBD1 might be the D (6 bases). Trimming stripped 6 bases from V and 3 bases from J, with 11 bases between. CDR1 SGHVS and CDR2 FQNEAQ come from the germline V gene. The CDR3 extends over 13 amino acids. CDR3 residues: CASRLQGKETQYF. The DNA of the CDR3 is TGTGCCAGCAGGCTACAGGGTAAAGAGACCCAGTACTTC.

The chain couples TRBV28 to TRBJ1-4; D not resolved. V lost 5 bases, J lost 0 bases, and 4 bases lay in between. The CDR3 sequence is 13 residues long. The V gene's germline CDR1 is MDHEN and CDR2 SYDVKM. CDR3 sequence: CASSPTTNEKLFF. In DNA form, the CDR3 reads TGTGCCAGCAGTCCTACAACTAATGAAAAACTGTTTTTT.

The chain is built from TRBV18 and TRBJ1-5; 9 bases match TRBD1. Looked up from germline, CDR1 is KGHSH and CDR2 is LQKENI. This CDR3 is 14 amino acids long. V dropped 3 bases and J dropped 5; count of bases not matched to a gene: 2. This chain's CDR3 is CASSPGQGDQPQHF. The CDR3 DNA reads TGTGCCAGCTCACCGGGACAGGGTGATCAGCCCCAGCATTTT. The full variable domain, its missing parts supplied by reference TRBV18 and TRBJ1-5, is NAGVMQNPRHLVRRRGQEARLRCSPMKGHSHVYWYRQLPEEGLKFMVYLQKENIIDESGMPKERFSAEFPKEGPSILRIQQVVRGDSAAYFCASSPGQGDQPQHFGDGTRLSIL.

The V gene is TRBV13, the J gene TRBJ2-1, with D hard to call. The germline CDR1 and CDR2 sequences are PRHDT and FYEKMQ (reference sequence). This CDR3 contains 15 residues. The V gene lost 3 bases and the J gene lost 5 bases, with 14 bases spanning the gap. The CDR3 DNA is TGTGCCAGCAGCTTGAAAGCTTCCCTTAACAATGAGCAGTTCTTC. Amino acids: CASSLKASLNNEQFF.

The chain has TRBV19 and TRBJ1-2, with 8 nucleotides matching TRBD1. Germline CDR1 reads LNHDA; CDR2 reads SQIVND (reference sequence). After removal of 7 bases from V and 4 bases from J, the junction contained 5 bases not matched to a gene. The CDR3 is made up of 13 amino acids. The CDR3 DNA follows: TGTGCCAGTACCCCGGACAGGGTCTATGGCTACACCTTC. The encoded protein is CASTPDRVYGYTF.